The source of this TCR beta chain is a study of shared clonotypes between healthy human individuals. Study at large: Per-donor plates numbered three CD4 naive, three CD4 memory, two CD8 naive and one CD8 memory. Overall study results and limits: Sorted-subset sequencing, rarefaction showed, was incomplete despite large depth. Generally, naive subsets came out with larger estimated richness than memory subsets.

The CDR3 sequence is 16 residues long. The trim removed 4 bases at V and 1 base at J, leaving 9 bases unmatched. Germline loops: CDR1 MNHNS, CDR2 SASEGT. For this clone: Its antigen is not known.

Assay: immunoSEQ multiplex PCR; the TCRdb copy retains only in-frame clones and omits some. The sample records approximately 2.1 million clones, approximately 95% being singletons. Input material: naive CD4+ T cells from PBMCs. Subset defined: CD45RA+ positively selected. The chain is built from TRBV6-1 and TRBJ2-7, with TRBD1 matching over 8 bases. The TCR comes from a young man in good health. Some clones in this sample may be carry-over from other donors' samples. Here the CDR3 DNA reads TGTGCCAGCAGTGCCAACCCCGGACAGGGATCCTACGAGCAGTACTTC. Protein product: CASSANPGQGSYEQYF.